This TCR beta chain is from a study of T cell responses to AZD1222 COVID-19 vaccine. About the study: Researchers grouped second doses given at about 4 or about 12 weeks into one pool.

Produced via immunoSEQ multiplex PCR; TCRdb's table is partial and in-frame only. The sample holds approximately 100,000 clones, 80% to 90% seen once. The germline CDR1 and CDR2 sequences are MDHEN and SYDVKM. Trimming left V 6 bases short and J 5 bases short, with 14 bases between. There are 15 residues in the CDR3. The TCR was taken from an adult in good health. The sample in question was peripheral blood, obtained on day 0 of AZD1222 vaccination. The chain carries TRBV28 and TRBJ1-6, with unresolved D. This CDR3 is CASRRTVRNNSPLHF. Here the CDR3 DNA reads TGTGCCAGCAGGAGGACGGTACGAAATAATTCACCCCTCCACTTT.